There are many counts of the clone carrying this T cell receptor (beta chain). RNA transcripts provided the source from which TCR beta CDR3 regions were amplified. First-round RT-PCR of the TCR CDR3 relied on the HTBI primer set. TCRdb re-called the multiplex PCR reads through MiXCR, storing one row per CDR3 protein. The data hold almost 600,000 distinct CDR3 sequences, with approximately 15% observed a single time. These data originate in a study of T cells in Graves' hyperthyroidism and ophthalmopathy. Germline V lookup: CDR1 SGHRS, CDR2 YFSETQ. The trim removed 2 bases at V and 3 bases at J, leaving 9 bases unmatched. This CDR3 is built from 16 residues. The authors obtained PBMCs from 10 ml of fresh peripheral blood.

The sequence was obtained from a woman in her 30s with Graves' hyperthyroidism that later progressed to Graves' ophthalmopathy. V is TRBV5-1 and J is TRBJ2-3; TRBD2 aligns across 7 bases. Sequenced sample: blood. The CDR3 is CASSFGGGSLTDTQYF. CDR3 coding DNA: TGCGCCAGCAGCTTTGGCGGCGGGAGTCTTACAGATACGCAGTATTTT.